The rows below give T cell receptor beta chains drawn from one sample of a study of beta chain features in type 1 diabetes. Clones were read by immunoSEQ multiplex PCR, and TCRdb kept only the in-frame ones, dropping some. Here the sample spans 600,000 to 750,000 clones, roughly 12% being singletons. The sample taken for sequencing was naive CD4+ T cells from blood. The receptors here all came from a man aged 25 to 40 with type 1 diabetes. Both conserved end residues are part of each CDR3. D genes are given only for firm matches. Clone size is stated in some rows and not others, as once, few, many or a class when expanded.

D: NA
J: TRBJ2-1
V: TRBV11-2
size: NA
DNA: TGTGCCAGCAGCCCTAGAGGGGTGTTCGGCAATGAGCAGTTCTTC
CDR3: CASSPRGVFGNEQFF

D: NA
J: TRBJ2-3
V: TRBV14
size: few
DNA: TGTGCCAGCAGCCCCCAGAGGGGGGCCTCTCCAGGCACAGATACGCAGTATTTT
CDR3: CASSPQRGASPGTDTQYF

D: NA
J: TRBJ1-6
V: TRBV9
size: NA
DNA: TGTGCCAGCAGCGTGGGCCAGAGCTCCTATAATTCACCCCTCCACTTT
CDR3: CASSVGQSSYNSPLHF

D: TRBD1
J: TRBJ2-7
V: TRBV30
size: NA
DNA: TGTGCCTCCTCTCCCGACAGGGCGGCCTACGAGCAGTACTTC
CDR3: CASSPDRAAYEQYF

D: TRBD1
J: TRBJ2-3
V: TRBV5-1
size: NA
DNA: TGCGCCAGCAGCTTGGGGGACAGATCTACAGATACGCAGTATTTT
CDR3: CASSLGDRSTDTQYF

D: NA
J: TRBJ1-3
V: TRBV13
size: many
DNA: TGTGCCAGCAGCCTCTACGGAAACACCATATATTTT
CDR3: CASSLYGNTIYF

D: NA
J: TRBJ2-3
V: TRBV5-1
size: NA
DNA: TGCGCCAGCAGCTCCGGACTCCTCGCTAGCACAGATACGCAGTATTTT
CDR3: CASSSGLLASTDTQYF

D: NA
J: TRBJ2-3
V: TRBV25-1
size: few
DNA: TGTGCCAGCAGTGAATCCGGTTTGGGGGGGCAATGGACAGATACGCAGTATTTT
CDR3: CASSESGLGGQWTDTQYF

D: NA
J: TRBJ1-6
V: TRBV19
size: few
DNA: TGTGCCAGTGCCAACCCTCCGGGGCAGCTGAATTCACCCCTCCACTTT
CDR3: CASANPPGQLNSPLHF

D: NA
J: TRBJ1-2
V: TRBV2
size: NA
DNA: TGTGCCAGCAGTGAAGACGACTATGGCTACACCTTC
CDR3: CASSEDDYGYTF

D: NA
J: TRBJ1-2
V: TRBV4-3
size: NA
DNA: TGCGCCAGCAGCCAAGGCCTGGCAGGGACGGAGGGCTACACCTTC
CDR3: CASSQGLAGTEGYTF

D: NA
J: TRBJ2-7
V: TRBV11-2
size: NA
DNA: TGTGCCAGCAGCTTAGATCGGGGGCGGGCCTACGAGCAGTACTTC
CDR3: CASSLDRGRAYEQYF

D: NA
J: TRBJ2-7
V: TRBV19
size: NA
DNA: TGTGCCAGTAACCCTGCACAGGGCTACGAGCAGTACTTC
CDR3: CASNPAQGYEQYF

D: TRBD2
J: TRBJ2-1
V: TRBV7-3
size: many
DNA: TGTGCCAGCAGCACGGGACTAGCGGATGAGCAGTTCTTC
CDR3: CASSTGLADEQFF

D: TRBD1
J: TRBJ2-2
V: TRBV19
size: few
DNA: TGTGCCAGTATTCCGGGGACAGCCACCGGGGAGCTGTTTTTT
CDR3: CASIPGTATGELFF

D: NA
J: TRBJ2-1
V: TRBV11-3
size: NA
DNA: TGTGCCAGCAGCTTACTCCCACCTGAGCAGTTCTTC
CDR3: CASSLLPPEQFF